This TCR beta chain was captured in a study of Ad26.COV2.S vaccination and SARS-CoV-2 variants. Regarding treatment: 15 to 20 received Ad26.COV2.S at low or high dose, single or two shots; 5 received placebo; per-sample allocation not given. Samples were taken on day 63 after the first vaccine or placebo injection. Assay used: immunoSEQ multiplex PCR; TCRdb lists only in-frame clones, some missing. The table shows around 450,000 clones, with about 88% occurring only once. The V end lost 2 bases, the J end lost 8 bases, and 6 bases lay between the germline ends. Germline CDR1 and CDR2: MNHNY and SVGAGI (reference sequence). The CDR3 spans 11 residues.

The J gene is TRBJ1-2, the V gene TRBV6-6, with D possibly matching TRBD1 (5 bases). The sequence derives from a person between 18 and 65 years old who received the Ad26.COV2.S COVID-19 vaccine or a placebo. The starting material was peripheral blood, obtained in a trial of Ad26.COV2.S vaccine versus placebo. CDR3 sequence: CASSYRDGYTF. The CDR3 DNA follows: TGTGCCAGCAGTTACCGGGACGGCTACACCTTC.